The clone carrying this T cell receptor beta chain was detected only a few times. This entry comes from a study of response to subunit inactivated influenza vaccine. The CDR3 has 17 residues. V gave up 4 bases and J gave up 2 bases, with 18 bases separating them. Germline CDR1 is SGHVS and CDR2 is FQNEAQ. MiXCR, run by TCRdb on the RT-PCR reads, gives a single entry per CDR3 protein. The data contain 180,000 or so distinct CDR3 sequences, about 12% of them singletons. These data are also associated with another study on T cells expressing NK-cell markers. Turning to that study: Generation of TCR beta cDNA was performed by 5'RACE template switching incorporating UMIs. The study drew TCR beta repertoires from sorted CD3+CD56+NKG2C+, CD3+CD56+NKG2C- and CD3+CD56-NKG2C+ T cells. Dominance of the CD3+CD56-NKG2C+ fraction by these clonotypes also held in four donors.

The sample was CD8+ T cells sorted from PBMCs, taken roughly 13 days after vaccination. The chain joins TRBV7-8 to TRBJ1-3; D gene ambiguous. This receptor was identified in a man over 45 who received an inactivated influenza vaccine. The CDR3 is CASSSGVGFEPGNTIYF. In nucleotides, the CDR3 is TGTGCCAGCAGCTCCGGGGTAGGGTTTGAACCTGGAAACACCATATATTTT.